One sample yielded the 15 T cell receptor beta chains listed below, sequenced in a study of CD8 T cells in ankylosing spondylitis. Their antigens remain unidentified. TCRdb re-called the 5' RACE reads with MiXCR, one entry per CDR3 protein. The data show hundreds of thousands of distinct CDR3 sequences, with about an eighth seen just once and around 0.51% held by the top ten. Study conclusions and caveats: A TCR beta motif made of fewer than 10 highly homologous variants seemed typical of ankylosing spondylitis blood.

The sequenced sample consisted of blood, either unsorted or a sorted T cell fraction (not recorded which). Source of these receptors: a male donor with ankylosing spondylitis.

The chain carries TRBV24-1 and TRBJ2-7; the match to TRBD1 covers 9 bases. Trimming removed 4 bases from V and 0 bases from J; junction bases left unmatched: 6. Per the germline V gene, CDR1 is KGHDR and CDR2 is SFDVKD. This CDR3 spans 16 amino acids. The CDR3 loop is CATSDTGTGPSYEQYF. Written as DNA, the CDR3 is TGTGCCACCAGTGACACCGGGACAGGGCCCTCCTACGAGCAGTACTTC.

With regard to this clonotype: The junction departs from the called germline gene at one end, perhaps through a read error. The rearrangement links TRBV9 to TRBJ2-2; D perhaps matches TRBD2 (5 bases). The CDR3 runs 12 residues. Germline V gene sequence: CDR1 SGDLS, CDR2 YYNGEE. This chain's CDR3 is CASTRYTGELSF. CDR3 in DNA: TGTGCCAGCACGCGGTACACCGGGGAGCTGTCTTTT.

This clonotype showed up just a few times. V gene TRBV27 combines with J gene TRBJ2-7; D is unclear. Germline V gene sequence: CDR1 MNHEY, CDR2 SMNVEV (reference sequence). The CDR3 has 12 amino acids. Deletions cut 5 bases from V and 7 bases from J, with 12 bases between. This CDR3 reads CASSTPPQEQYF. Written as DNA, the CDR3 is TGTGCCAGCAGTACCCCCCCCCAGGAGCAGTACTTC.

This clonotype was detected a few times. CDR3 in amino acids: CASSSGLAGGPRSYEQYF. CDR3 DNA: TGCGCCAGCAGCTCCGGACTAGCGGGGGGGCCGAGGTCCTACGAGCAGTACTTC. The chain recombines TRBV5-1 with TRBJ2-7, with 15 bases aligning to TRBD2. The germline gives CDR1 SGHRS, CDR2 YFSETQ. V was clipped by 3 bases and J by 1 base; unmatched bases: 8. This CDR3 has 18 amino acids.

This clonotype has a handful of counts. The CDR3 loop reads CASSFGRQTEAFF. CDR3 bases: TGTGCCAGCAGCTTTGGTCGGCAGACTGAAGCTTTCTTT. The chain is built from TRBV7-6 and TRBJ1-1; D not certain. Germline assignment: CDR1 SGHVS and CDR2 FNYEAQ. This CDR3 region has 13 residues. V was trimmed by 3 bases and J by 5 bases, leaving 10 bases between them.

The CDR3, as DNA: TGTGCCAGCAGCCTTAGGACTAGCGGGGGGTATGAGCAGTTCTTC. This sequence encodes CASSLRTSGGYEQFF. This chain links TRBV7-8 with TRBJ2-1, with 14 bases identical to TRBD2. The CDR3 has 15 residues. In germline, CDR1 is SGHVS, CDR2 FQNEAQ. Trimming cost V 5 bases and J 8 bases; bases outside gene matches: 5. Together with reference TRBV7-8 and TRBJ2-1, the CDR3 gives the full variable domain: GAGVSQSPRYKVAKRGQDVALRCDPISGHVSLFWYQQALGQGPEFLTYFQNEAQLDKSGLPSDRFFAERPEGSVSTLKIQRTQQEDSAVYLCASSLRTSGGYEQFFGPGTRLTVL.

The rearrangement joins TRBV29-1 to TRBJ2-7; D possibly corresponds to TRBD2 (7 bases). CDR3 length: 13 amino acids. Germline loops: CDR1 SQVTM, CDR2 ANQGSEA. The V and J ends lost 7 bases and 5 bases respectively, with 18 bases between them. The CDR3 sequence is CSAEVGGLDEQYF. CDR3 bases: TGCAGCGCCGAGGTGGGGGGGCTGGACGAGCAGTACTTC.

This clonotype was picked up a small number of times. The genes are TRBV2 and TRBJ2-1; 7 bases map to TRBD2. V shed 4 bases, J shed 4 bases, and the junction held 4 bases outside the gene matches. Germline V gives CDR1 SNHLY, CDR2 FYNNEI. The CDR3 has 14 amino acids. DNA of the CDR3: TGTGCCAGCAGTGGGATGGGGGGGTACAATGAGCAGTTCTTC. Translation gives CASSGMGGYNEQFF.

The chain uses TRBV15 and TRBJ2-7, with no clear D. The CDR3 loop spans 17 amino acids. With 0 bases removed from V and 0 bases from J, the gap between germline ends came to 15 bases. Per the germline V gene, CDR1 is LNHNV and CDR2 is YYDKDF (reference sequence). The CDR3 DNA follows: TGTGCCACCAGCAGAGATCGTCTTAAATACAGCTCCTACGAGCAGTACTTC. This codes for CATSRDRLKYSSYEQYF.

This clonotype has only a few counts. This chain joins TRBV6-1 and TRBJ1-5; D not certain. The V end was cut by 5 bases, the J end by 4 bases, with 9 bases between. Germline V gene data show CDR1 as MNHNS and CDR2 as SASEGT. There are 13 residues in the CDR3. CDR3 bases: TGTGCCAGCAGTACGCGGCCAAATCAGCCCCAGCATTTT. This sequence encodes CASSTRPNQPQHF.

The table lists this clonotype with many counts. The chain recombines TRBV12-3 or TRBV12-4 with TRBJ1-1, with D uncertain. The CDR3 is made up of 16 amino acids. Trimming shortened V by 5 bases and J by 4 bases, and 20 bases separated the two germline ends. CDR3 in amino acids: CASSPGGIGMSTEAFF. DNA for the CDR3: TGTGCCAGCAGTCCCGGCGGGATAGGGATGTCCACTGAAGCTTTCTTT.

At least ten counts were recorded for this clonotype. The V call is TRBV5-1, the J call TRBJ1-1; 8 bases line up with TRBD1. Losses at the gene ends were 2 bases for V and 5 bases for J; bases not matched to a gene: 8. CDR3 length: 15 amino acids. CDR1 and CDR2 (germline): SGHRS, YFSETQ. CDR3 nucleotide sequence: TGCGCCAGCAGCTTCGCGTACAGGGGGAGGACTGAAGCTTTCTTT. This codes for CASSFAYRGRTEAFF.

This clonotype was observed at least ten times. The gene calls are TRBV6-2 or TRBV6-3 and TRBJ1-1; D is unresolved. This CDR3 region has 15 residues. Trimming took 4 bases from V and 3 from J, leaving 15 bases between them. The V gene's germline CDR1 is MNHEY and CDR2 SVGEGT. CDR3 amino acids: CASSSPIRMDTEAFF. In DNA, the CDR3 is TGTGCCAGCAGTTCCCCGATAAGGATGGACACTGAAGCTTTCTTT.

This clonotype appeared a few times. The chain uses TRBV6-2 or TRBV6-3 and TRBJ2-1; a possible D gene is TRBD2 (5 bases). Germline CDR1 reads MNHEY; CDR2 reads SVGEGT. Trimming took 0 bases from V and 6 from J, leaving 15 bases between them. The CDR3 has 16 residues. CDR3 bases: TGTGCCAGCAGTTACTCTTTCAGGACTCCGGGCAATGAGCAGTTCTTC. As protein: CASSYSFRTPGNEQFF.

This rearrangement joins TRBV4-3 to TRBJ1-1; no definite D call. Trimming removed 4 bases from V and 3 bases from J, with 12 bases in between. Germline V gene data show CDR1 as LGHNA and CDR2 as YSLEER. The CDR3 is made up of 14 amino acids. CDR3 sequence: CASSRSLSDTEAFF. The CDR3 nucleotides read TGCGCCAGCAGCCGATCATTATCGGACACTGAAGCTTTCTTT.